This T cell receptor beta chain emerged from a study of control samples from healthy donors and cancer patients. Produced via immunoSEQ multiplex PCR; TCRdb's table is partial and in-frame only. Altogether tens of thousands of clones are present, 90% to 95% being singletons, with the ten largest covering less than 3%. Germline V gene sequence: CDR1 KGHSH, CDR2 LQKENI. V was shortened by 2 bases and J by 1 base, with 11 bases between the two germline ends. The CDR3 runs to 15 residues. V is TRBV18 and J is TRBJ1-1, with a weak D call TRBD1 (5 bases). This TCR derives from a man younger than 40 in good health. Specimen: blood. CDR3 in DNA: TGTGCCAGCTCACCAATGGGACCGAAGAACACTGAAGCTTTCTTT. Protein: CASSPMGPKNTEAFF.